The rows below give T cell receptor beta chains drawn from one sample of a study of blood T cell repertoires in COVID-19. Sequencing used immunoSEQ multiplex PCR; TCRdb keeps in-frame clones, though not all of them. The sample holds approximately 180,000 clones; roughly 85% are singletons and the top ten take 11%. The sample consisted of peripheral blood. The receptors shown here come from a human donor with active or convalescent COVID-19. The donor label of this sample is uncertain. Both conserved end residues are part of each CDR3. D genes are given only for firm matches. Size tells how often a clone was seen (once, few, many) or the class of an expanded clone, and some rows leave it out.

J,length,size,D,V,CDR3,DNA
TRBJ2-4,16,many,TRBD2,TRBV2,CASRSLLAGGRNIQYF,TGTGCCAGCAGGTCTTTACTAGCGGGGGGAAGGAACATTCAGTACTTC
TRBJ2-7,15,few,TRBD1,TRBV29-1,CSVEGFRQGAKLQYF,TGCAGCGTTGAAGGGTTCAGACAGGGGGCGAAGTTGCAGTACTTC
TRBJ1-1,15,many,TRBD1,TRBV5-1,CASSLSPQGRTEAFF,TGCGCCAGCAGCTTGAGTCCACAGGGGAGGACTGAAGCTTTCTTT
TRBJ1-2,13,NA,NA,TRBV28,CASSKTGNYGYTF,TGTGCCAGCAGCAAAACAGGGAACTATGGCTACACCTTC
TRBJ1-1,13,NA,NA,TRBV6-5,CASGPGAGTEAFF,TGTGCCAGCGGACCAGGGGCTGGGACTGAAGCTTTCTTT
TRBJ2-5,16,NA,TRBD2,TRBV7-9,CASSPGGLAGRETQYF,TGTGCCAGCAGCCCAGGGGGACTAGCGGGACGTGAGACCCAGTACTTC
TRBJ2-2,14,NA,NA,TRBV5-1,CASSLYRGTGELFF,TGCGCCAGCAGCTTGTATCGGGGGACCGGGGAGCTGTTTTTT
TRBJ2-6,18,once,NA,TRBV10-3,CAISELSGKGSGANVLTF,TGTGCCATCAGTGAGTTATCGGGAAAGGGCTCTGGGGCCAACGTCCTGACTTTC
TRBJ2-1,16,once,NA,TRBV3-1/TRBV3-2,CASSQDRGGDYNEQFF,TGTGCCAGCAGCCAAGATCGCGGCGGGGACTACAATGAGCAGTTCTTC
TRBJ2-7,16,NA,TRBD1,TRBV11-2,CASSRRVGQGSYEQYF,TGTGCCAGCAGCCGGAGGGTTGGACAGGGGTCCTACGAGCAGTACTTC
TRBJ1-4,14,NA,NA,TRBV2,CASSDDRFNEKLFF,TGTGCCAGCAGTGACGACAGGTTTAATGAAAAACTGTTTTTT
TRBJ1-4,15,NA,NA,TRBV7-2,CASSFVGQRNEKLFF,TGTGCCAGCAGCTTCGTTGGACAGCGTAATGAAAAACTGTTTTTT
TRBJ1-1,13,NA,NA,TRBV11-2,CASSWIQGTEAFF,TGTGCCAGCAGCTGGATACAGGGAACTGAAGCTTTCTTT
TRBJ2-7,16,few,TRBD2,TRBV10-3,CAISEGPRLAGAEQYF,TGTGCCATCAGTGAGGGGCCTCGACTAGCGGGAGCCGAGCAGTACTTC
TRBJ1-1,13,NA,NA,TRBV7-3,CASSAGGGTEAFF,TGTGCCAGCAGCGCGGGGGGCGGCACTGAAGCTTTCTTT
TRBJ1-1,13,NA,TRBD1,TRBV5-6,CASSLLQGAVAFF,TGTGCCAGCAGCCTCCTTCAGGGGGCTGTAGCTTTCTTT
TRBJ2-7,16,NA,TRBD2,TRBV5-6,CASSLVEAGGTYEQYF,TGTGCCAGCAGCTTGGTAGAAGCGGGAGGGACCTACGAGCAGTACTTC
TRBJ2-3,17,NA,TRBD2,TRBV19,CASSKLTSGASTDTQYF,TGTGCCAGTAGTAAGTTGACTAGCGGAGCTAGCACAGATACGCAGTATTTT
TRBJ1-1,14,NA,NA,TRBV5-1,CASSAQGIWTEAFF,TGCGCCAGCAGCGCACAGGGAATTTGGACTGAAGCTTTCTTT
TRBJ1-1,14,NA,NA,TRBV3-1/TRBV3-2,CASSQERRGTEAFF,TGTGCCAGCAGCCAAGAGAGGCGGGGCACTGAAGCTTTCTTT
TRBJ2-5,13,NA,TRBD2,TRBV6-5,CASSWEGRETQYF,TGTGCCAGCAGTTGGGAGGGGAGGGAGACCCAGTACTTC
TRBJ1-1,13,NA,TRBD1,TRBV27,CASRGQKNTEAFF,TGTGCCAGCAGGGGACAGAAGAACACTGAAGCTTTCTTT
TRBJ2-7,15,NA,NA,TRBV9,CASSVQGGGPYEQYF,TGTGCCAGCAGCGTACAAGGGGGAGGGCCCTACGAGCAGTACTTC
TRBJ1-3,16,NA,NA,TRBV6-5,CASSSPLARGGNTIYF,TGTGCCAGCAGTTCGCCCCTCGCACGGGGGGGAAACACCATATATTTT
TRBJ2-1,14,NA,NA,TRBV3-1/TRBV3-2,CASSLVSSYNEQFF,TGTGCCAGCAGCCTTGTTAGCTCCTACAATGAGCAGTTCTTC
TRBJ2-7,14,NA,NA,TRBV15,CATSSRVWPNEQYF,TGTGCCACCAGCAGCAGGGTCTGGCCTAACGAGCAGTACTTC
TRBJ1-5,15,few,TRBD1,TRBV12-5,CASGGTGYSNQPQHF,TGTGCTAGTGGTGGGACAGGCTATAGCAATCAGCCCCAGCATTTT
TRBJ1-5,16,NA,TRBD1,TRBV3-1/TRBV3-2,CASSQDIGQGARPQHF,TGTGCCAGCAGCCAAGATATCGGACAGGGGGCCCGGCCCCAGCATTTT
TRBJ2-1,15,NA,TRBD2,TRBV9,CASSGTSGGHNEQFF,TGTGCCAGCAGCGGGACTAGCGGGGGGCACAATGAGCAGTTCTTC
TRBJ1-4,17,NA,NA,TRBV2,CASTRGGSRSTNEKLFF,TGTGCCAGCACGAGGGGGGGCTCCAGGTCGACTAATGAAAAACTGTTTTTT
TRBJ1-2,13,NA,NA,TRBV24-1,CATSQGSPYGYTF,TGTGCCACCAGTCAGGGCAGCCCGTACGGCTACACCTTC
TRBJ1-4,15,NA,TRBD1,TRBV6-6,CASRDTGAPNEKLFF,TGTGCCAGCAGGGATACAGGGGCCCCTAATGAAAAACTGTTTTTT
TRBJ2-1,12,NA,NA,TRBV7-8,CASSIPQGGEVF,TGTGCCAGCAGCATCCCCCAGGGTGGAGAGGTCTTC
TRBJ2-1,14,few,NA,TRBV5-4,CASSLRTEANEQFF,TGTGCCAGCAGCTTAAGAACGGAGGCCAATGAGCAGTTCTTC
TRBJ2-7,15,once,TRBD1,TRBV5-1,CASSLGGTGAYEQYF,TGCGCCAGCAGCTTGGGGGGGACAGGGGCCTACGAGCAGTACTTC
TRBJ2-7,17,NA,TRBD2,TRBV28,CASSPTSSGAPRGKQYF,TGTGCCAGCAGTCCAACCTCTAGCGGGGCCCCCCGTGGAAAGCAGTACTTC
TRBJ2-2,17,NA,TRBD1,TRBV28,CASSLGSGQGDPVGLFF,TGTGCCAGCAGTTTGGGGTCGGGACAGGGAGATCCGGTGGGGCTGTTTTTT
TRBJ1-1,12,once,NA,TRBV3-1/TRBV3-2,CASSQETAEAFF,TGTGCCAGCAGCCAAGAAACAGCTGAAGCTTTCTTT
TRBJ2-7,14,NA,NA,TRBV28,CASRSPPTRGEQYF,TGTGCCAGCAGGTCTCCCCCCACGAGGGGGGAGCAGTACTTC
TRBJ2-6,16,once,TRBD1,TRBV27,CASSFTGVSGANVLTF,TGTGCCAGCAGTTTTACAGGGGTCTCTGGGGCCAACGTCCTGACTTTC
TRBJ1-1,16,NA,TRBD1,TRBV19,CASTTRDRGRLTEAFF,TGTGCCAGTACCACCCGGGACAGGGGGCGCCTCACTGAAGCTTTCTTT
TRBJ1-2,14,NA,NA,TRBV18,CASSPSLREVGYTF,TGTGCCAGCTCACCATCCCTGAGGGAGGTTGGCTACACCTTC
TRBJ2-3,12,few,NA,TRBV2,CASTGGPDTQYF,TGTGCCAGCACCGGAGGACCCGATACGCAGTATTTT
TRBJ2-7,9,NA,NA,TRBV10-3,CALSYEQYF,TGTGCCCTCTCCTACGAGCAGTACTTC
TRBJ2-3,17,NA,TRBD2,TRBV5-1,CASSLVRGGQGTDTQYF,TGCGCCAGCAGCTTGGTCCGGGGGGGCCAAGGAACAGATACGCAGTATTTT
TRBJ1-2,17,NA,NA,TRBV7-9,CASSLALDRQLSYGYTF,TGTGCCAGCAGCTTAGCGCTAGACAGGCAGCTCTCCTATGGCTACACCTTC
TRBJ2-3,12,NA,NA,TRBV2,CASSVGPDTQYF,TGTGCCAGCAGTGTGGGGCCAGATACGCAGTATTTT
TRBJ2-7,13,NA,NA,TRBV28,CASCNRDTYEQYF,TGTGCCAGCTGCAATAGGGACACCTACGAGCAGTACTTC
TRBJ1-5,19,NA,TRBD1,TRBV4-2,CASSLVVQGASNSNQPQHF,TGTGCCAGCAGCCTGGTTGTTCAGGGGGCTTCCAATAGCAATCAGCCCCAGCATTTT
TRBJ2-3,13,NA,NA,TRBV30,CAWSLRYTDTQYF,TGTGCCTGGAGTTTGCGGTACACAGATACGCAGTATTTT
TRBJ1-3,16,few,NA,TRBV11-2,CASSLDSAGTGNTIYF,TGTGCCAGCAGCTTAGATTCGGCAGGGACTGGAAACACCATATATTTT
TRBJ1-5,12,NA,NA,TRBV7-9,CASSRGDQPQHF,TGTGCCAGCAGCCGGGGGGACCAGCCCCAGCATTTT
TRBJ1-1,14,few,NA,TRBV7-9,CASTLQGMNTEAFF,TGTGCCAGCACCCTCCAGGGGATGAACACTGAAGCTTTCTTT
TRBJ1-6,13,many,NA,TRBV7-9,CASSLDGETPLHF,TGTGCCAGCAGCTTGGACGGGGAAACACCCCTCCACTTT
TRBJ1-1,12,NA,NA,TRBV28,CASSLQTGEAFF,TGTGCCAGCAGCCTACAAACAGGGGAAGCTTTCTTT
TRBJ2-1,15,NA,TRBD2,TRBV3-1/TRBV3-2,CASRQLAGVGNEQFF,TGTGCCAGCAGACAACTAGCGGGAGTCGGAAATGAGCAGTTCTTC
TRBJ1-2,12,NA,NA,TRBV3-1/TRBV3-2,CASSTREGGYTF,TGTGCCAGCAGTACTCGGGAAGGTGGCTACACCTTC